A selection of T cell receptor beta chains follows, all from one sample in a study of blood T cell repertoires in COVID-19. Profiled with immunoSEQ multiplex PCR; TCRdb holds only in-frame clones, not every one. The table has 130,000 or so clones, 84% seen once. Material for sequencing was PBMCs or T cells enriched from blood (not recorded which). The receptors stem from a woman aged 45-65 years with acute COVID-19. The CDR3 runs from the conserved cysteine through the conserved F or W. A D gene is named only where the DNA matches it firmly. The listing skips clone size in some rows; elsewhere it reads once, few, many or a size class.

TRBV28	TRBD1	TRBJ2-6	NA	TGTGCCAGCAGCCCCTCGGGACAGGGTATATCCGGGGCCAACGTCCTGACTTTC	CASSPSGQGISGANVLTF
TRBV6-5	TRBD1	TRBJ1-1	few	TGTGCCAGCAGTTTTTCTCAGGGGGTGTGGGCTGAAGCTTTCTTT	CASSFSQGVWAEAFF
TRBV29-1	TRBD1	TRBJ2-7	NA	TGCAGCGGCCGGGACAGAGCCTACGAGCAGTACTTC	CSGRDRAYEQYF
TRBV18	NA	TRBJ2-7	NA	TGTGCCAGCTCACGGGGGGCGGGAGCCAGCATTTACGAGCAGTACTTC	CASSRGAGASIYEQYF
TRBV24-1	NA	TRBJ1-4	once	TGTGCCACCAGTGATCCCCCTATGGGGAGCGTGAATGAAAAACTGTTTTTT	CATSDPPMGSVNEKLFF
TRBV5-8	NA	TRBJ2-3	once	TGTGCCAGCAGCTTGACCCCACCCGGGGATACGCAGTATTTT	CASSLTPPGDTQYF
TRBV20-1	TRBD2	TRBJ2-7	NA	TGCAGTGCTAGTCTCGGGAGGGACGAGCAGTACTTC	CSASLGRDEQYF
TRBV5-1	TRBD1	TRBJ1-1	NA	TGCGCCAGCAGCTACAGGGGTGAGAACACTGAAGCTTTCTTT	CASSYRGENTEAFF
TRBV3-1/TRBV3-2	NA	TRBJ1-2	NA	TGTGCCAGCAGCCAAAGGGGCCCCTCCTATGGCTACACCTTC	CASSQRGPSYGYTF
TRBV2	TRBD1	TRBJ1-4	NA	TGTGCCGGAAACCGACAGGGCCTAGGAACTAATGAAAAACTGTTTTTT	CAGNRQGLGTNEKLFF
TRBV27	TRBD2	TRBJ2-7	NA	TGTGCCAGCAGTCCGAAGGGCGGGAGGGCCTCCTACTCCTACGAGCAGTACTTC	CASSPKGGRASYSYEQYF
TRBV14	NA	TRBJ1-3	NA	TGTGCCAGCAGCCAAGATTATCGGGATACCCTCCCTGGAAACACCATATATTTT	CASSQDYRDTLPGNTIYF
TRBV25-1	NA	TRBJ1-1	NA	TGTGCCAGCAGTGAACGCGGGGGAAGCAGGACTGAAGCTTTCTTT	CASSERGGSRTEAFF
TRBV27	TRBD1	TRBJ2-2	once	TGTGCCAGCAGTTTGCGGGACAGGGTATGCGGGGAGCTGTTTTTT	CASSLRDRVCGELFF
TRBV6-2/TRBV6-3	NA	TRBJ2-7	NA	TGTGCCAGCAGTTACATAGAATACGAGCAGTACTTC	CASSYIEYEQYF
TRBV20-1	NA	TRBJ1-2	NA	TGCAGTGCTAGTGGGCAGGGGAGAGACTACACCTTC	CSASGQGRDYTF
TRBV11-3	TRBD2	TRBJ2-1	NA	TGTGCCAGCAGCTTAAGGGGTAGCGGGAATCTCAATGAGCAGTTCTTC	CASSLRGSGNLNEQFF
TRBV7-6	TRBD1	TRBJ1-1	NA	TGTGCCAGCAGCTTGCGACAGGGGGGTGAAGCTTTCTTT	CASSLRQGGEAFF
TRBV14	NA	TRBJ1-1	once	TGTGCCAGCAGCCCCTTGTTTTGGACAGATACTAGCACTGAAGCTTTCTTT	CASSPLFWTDTSTEAFF
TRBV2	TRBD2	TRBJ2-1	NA	TGTGCCAGCACTGCCGGGACTAGCGGGAGAGCTCCCCCCCAGTTCTTC	CASTAGTSGRAPPQFF
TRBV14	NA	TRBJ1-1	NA	TGTGCCAGCAGCCAGGCCGGGACAACGAGAGCTTTCTTT	CASSQAGTTRAFF
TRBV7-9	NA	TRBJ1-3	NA	TGTGCCAGCAGTCTCACACCTCACTCTGGAAACACCATATATTTT	CASSLTPHSGNTIYF
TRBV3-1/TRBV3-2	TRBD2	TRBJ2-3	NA	TGTGCCAGCAGCCAAGTTGTCACTAGCGGGCTTAGCACAGATACGCAGTATTTT	CASSQVVTSGLSTDTQYF
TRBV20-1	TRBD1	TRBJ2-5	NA	TGCAGTGCTAATGACGACAGGGGCCAAGAGACCCAGTACTTC	CSANDDRGQETQYF
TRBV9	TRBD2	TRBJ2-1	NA	TGTGCCAGCAGCTTCGGGACTAGCGGGAGTTTTGAGCAGTTCTTC	CASSFGTSGSFEQFF
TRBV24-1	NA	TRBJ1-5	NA	TGTGCCACCGGGGGCCCGGGTCAGCCCCAGCATTTT	CATGGPGQPQHF
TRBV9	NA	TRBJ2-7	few	TGTGCCAGCAGCCCCGGGGACTTCTCCTCCTACGAGCAGTACTTC	CASSPGDFSSYEQYF
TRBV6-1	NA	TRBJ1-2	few	TGTGCCAGCAGTGAATCACAGGGCGGCTATGGCTACACCTTC	CASSESQGGYGYTF
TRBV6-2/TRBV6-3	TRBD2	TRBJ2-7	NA	TGTGCCAGCAGCACCGCAGTAGCGGGAGGGACTTACGAGCAGTACTTC	CASSTAVAGGTYEQYF
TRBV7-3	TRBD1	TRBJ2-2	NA	TGTGCCAGCAGCTTAAGCCGGGACAGGGATGCCGGGGAGCTGTTTTTT	CASSLSRDRDAGELFF
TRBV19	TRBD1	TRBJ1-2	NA	TGTGCCAGTAGTGGAACAGGGGGGTTTGGCTACACCTTC	CASSGTGGFGYTF
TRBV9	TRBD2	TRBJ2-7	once	TGTGCCAGCAGCTGGGACTACTCCTCCTACGAGCAGTACTTC	CASSWDYSSYEQYF
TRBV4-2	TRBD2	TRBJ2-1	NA	TGTGCCAGCAGCCAAGTGGTAACGGGAGGTCTCCGCAACAATGAGCAGTTCTTC	CASSQVVTGGLRNNEQFF
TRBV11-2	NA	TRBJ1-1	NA	TGTGCCAGCAGCTTAGATCGGGGAGGGTACACTGAAGCTTTCTTT	CASSLDRGGYTEAFF
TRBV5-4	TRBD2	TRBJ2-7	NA	TGTGCCAGCAGCTTATCTAGCGGCCGCTCCTACGAGCAGTACTTC	CASSLSSGRSYEQYF
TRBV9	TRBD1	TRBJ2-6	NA	TGTGCCAGCAGCGACCGGGACAGGGTGTGGGGGGCCAACGTCCTGACTTTC	CASSDRDRVWGANVLTF
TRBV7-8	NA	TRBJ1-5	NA	TGTGCCAGCAGCCCGCGGGGTAGCAATCAGCCCCAGCATTTT	CASSPRGSNQPQHF
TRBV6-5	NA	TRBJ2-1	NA	TGTGCCAGCAGTTACTCGATCGATAGCGGTAATGAGCAGTTCTTC	CASSYSIDSGNEQFF